Presented here are 3 T cell receptor beta chains from one specimen sequenced in a study of T cell repertoires in cytomegalovirus infection. What these receptors recognize is not known. TCRdb analysed the reads with MiXCR anew, one entry per CDR3 protein. The sample lists fewer than 1,000,000 distinct CDR3 sequences; about 33% were seen once. The sample was cultured CD8+ T cells from PBMCs, taken from culture after CMV antigen stimulation. Receptors originate from a human donor in good health (CMV status not recorded). Some clones in this sample may be carry-over from other donors' samples.

This clonotype was detected a few times. The chain has TRBV3-1 and TRBJ2-2; maybe TRBD2 (6 bases). CDR1 is LGHDT, CDR2 YNNKEL, per germline (reference sequence). CDR3 length: 16 amino acids. V dropped 4 bases and J dropped 4 bases, with 16 bases sitting between them. CDR3 DNA: TGTGCCAGCAGCCGACAACCGGGACTCCCCACCGGGGAGCTGTTTTTT. Encoded protein: CASSRQPGLPTGELFF.

Only a few counts were recorded for this clonotype. The V call is TRBV12-3 or TRBV12-4, the J call TRBJ2-3, with 8 bases lining up with TRBD2. The CDR3 sequence is 14 residues long. V trimming: 3 bases; J trimming: 5 bases; junction bases outside the gene matches: 4. CDR3 protein: CASSFGGGGDTQYF. The DNA of the CDR3 is TGTGCCAGCAGTTTCGGGGGGGGTGGAGATACGCAGTATTTT.

Many counts were recorded for this clonotype. The chain carries TRBV6-1 and TRBJ2-1; TRBD1 agrees at 9 bases. This CDR3 spans 15 amino acids. V gave up 5 bases and J gave up 3 bases; unmatched junction bases: 5. Germline V gene sequence: CDR1 MNHNS, CDR2 SASEGT. CDR3 sequence (DNA): TGTGCCAGCAGTTGGACAGGGGACAACTACAATGAGCAGTTCTTC. Residues: CASSWTGDNYNEQFF.